These 24 T cell receptor beta chains came from one sample sequenced in a study of shared clonotypes between healthy human individuals. Clones were read by immunoSEQ multiplex PCR, and TCRdb kept only the in-frame ones, dropping some. Among about half a million clones listed, roughly 80% were seen once. The sequencing input was PBMCs. These receptors all stem from a woman between 35 and 50 years old in good health. Some clones in this sample may be carry-over from other donors' samples.

This CDR3 is CASSYRREVPNEQFF. The CDR3 DNA reads TGTGCCAGCAGTTACAGGCGGGAGGTTCCCAATGAGCAGTTCTTC. V usage is TRBV9 and J usage is TRBJ2-1; 8 bases match TRBD2. Trimming at V came to 5 bases and at J to 6 bases, leaving 10 bases not matched to a gene. Germline assignment: CDR1 SGDLS and CDR2 YYNGEE. CDR3 length: 15 residues.

Comment on this clone: A read error may produce the germline difference seen at one junction end. The chain uses TRBV2 and TRBJ2-7; tentatively, D is TRBD2 (5 bases). This CDR3 has 16 residues. CDR1 and CDR2 from the germline V gene are SNHLY and FYNNEI. CDR3 in amino acids: CASSVSRGMGSYVQYF. The CDR3 DNA sequence: TGTGCCAGCAGTGTATCCAGAGGGATGGGGTCCTACGTGCAGTACTTC. The full variable domain, rest sourced from reference TRBV2 and TRBJ2-7, is EPEVTQTPSHQVTQMGQEVILRCVPISNHLYFYWYRQILGQKVEFLVSFYNNEISEKSEIFDDQFSVERPDGSNFTLKIRSTKLEDSAMYFCASSVSRGMGSYVQYFGPGTRLTVT.

This clone was counted only a few times. The chain links TRBV7-9 to TRBJ2-1, with 7 bases matching TRBD2. The V and J ends lost 1 base and 6 bases, in that order; junction bases with no gene match: 12. The CDR3 spans 17 residues. CDR1 and CDR2 (germline): SEHNR, FQNEAQ (reference sequence). In DNA, the CDR3 is TGTGCCAGCAGCTTAGTCCTTGGCGGGAGTAGGCGCAATGAGCAGTTCTTC. Translation gives CASSLVLGGSRRNEQFF.

The CDR3 reads CASSVGDRGRGHTGELFF. The CDR3, as DNA: TGTGCCAGCAGCGTAGGGGACAGGGGAAGGGGACACACCGGGGAGCTGTTTTTT. The rearrangement uses TRBV9 and TRBJ2-2; 10 bases fit TRBD1. J gave up 3 bases and V 0 bases, and 8 bases lay outside the gene matches. The germline V gene encodes CDR1 SGDLS and CDR2 YYNGEE. The CDR3 loop spans 18 amino acids.

This rearrangement joins TRBV11-2 to TRBJ1-2; TRBD1 agrees at 8 bases. Germline CDR1 SGHAT, CDR2 FQNNGV. CDR3 length: 13 amino acids. V lost 6 bases, J lost 4 bases, and 4 bases stayed unmatched. The CDR3 spells CASSSTGGYGYTF. The CDR3, as DNA: TGTGCCAGCAGTTCTACAGGGGGCTATGGCTACACCTTC.

Worth noting for this clone: It is likely a read error: a sequence one base away is far more abundant. V usage is TRBV2 and J usage is TRBJ1-1; D remains unclear. This CDR3 has 13 amino acids. The germline gives CDR1 SNHLY, CDR2 FYNNEI. This CDR3 reads CASSGGDSTEALF. Written as DNA, the CDR3 is TGTGCCAGCAGTGGGGGTGACTCCACTGAAGCTTTATTT. The whole variable domain, filled in from reference TRBV2 and TRBJ1-1, reads EPEVTQTPSHQVTQMGQEVILRCVPISNHLYFYWYRQILGQKVEFLVSFYNNEISEKSEIFDDQFSVERPDGSNFTLKIRSTKLEDSAMYFCASSGGDSTEALFGQGTRLTVV.

A note on this clone: This may be a read error: a much more frequent sequence differs by one nucleotide. The V gene is TRBV2, the J gene TRBJ2-7; TRBD1 agrees at 10 bases. With 2 bases clipped from V and 6 bases from J, the junction kept 7 bases outside the gene matches. The CDR3 length is 15 residues. Germline V gene data show CDR1 as SNHLY and CDR2 as FYNNEI. CDR3 DNA sequence: TGTGCCAGCAGTGAATGTGACAGGGGGCTAGTCGAGCAGTACTTC. It translates to CASSECDRGLVEQYF.

Regarding this clone: A much larger clone sits a single nucleotide away, making a read error possible. This chain links TRBV6-1 with TRBJ2-1; D possibly corresponds to TRBD1 (6 bases). V was pared by 2 bases and J by 5 bases, with 13 bases between. Germline CDR1 and CDR2: MNHNS and SASEGT. CDR3 length: 15 residues. DNA of the CDR3: TGTGCCAGCAGTGAACCCTCACAGGGCCACAATGAGCAGTTCTTC. Residues: CASSEPSQGHNEQFF.

The chain combines TRBV2 with TRBJ2-7; tentatively, D is TRBD1 (6 bases). CDR3 length: 14 residues. Germline V gives CDR1 SNHLY, CDR2 FYNNEI. V was shortened by 6 bases and J by 4 bases, with 16 bases between the two germline ends. The CDR3 DNA is TGTGCCAGCAGGGTTACAGGGTCTATTTACGAGCAGTACTTC. Its protein is CASRVTGSIYEQYF.

The chain joins TRBV28 to TRBJ1-1; 8 nucleotides line up with TRBD1. This CDR3 has 12 amino acids. The ends lost 5 bases at V and 11 bases at J; junction bases unmatched: 7. From germline, CDR1 is MDHEN and CDR2 SYDVKM. The CDR3 here is CASSRQGAGAFF. DNA for the CDR3: TGTGCCAGCAGTAGGCAGGGGGCGGGTGCTTTCTTT.

This chain connects TRBV4-1 to TRBJ2-5, with no clear D. There are 17 residues in the CDR3. Germline CDR1 reads MGHRA; CDR2 reads YSYEKL. Trimming took 0 bases from V and 1 from J, leaving 15 bases between them. CDR3 region: CASSQDLDQWGQETQYF. The DNA of the CDR3 is TGCGCCAGCAGCCAAGATTTGGACCAGTGGGGCCAAGAGACCCAGTACTTC.

The gene calls are TRBV6-5 and TRBJ2-1; 7 bases are shared with TRBD1. The CDR3 loop spans 11 amino acids. The germline gives CDR1 MNHEY, CDR2 SVGAGI. The V gene end was trimmed by 6 bases and the J gene end by 9 bases; junction bases not matched to a gene: 2. CDR3 in DNA: TGTGCCAGCAGGCACAGGGGTGAGCAGTTCTTC. This sequence encodes CASRHRGEQFF.

The chain joins TRBV6-5 to TRBJ1-5; no reliable D call. Germline-derived CDR1 and CDR2 are MNHEY and SVGAGI. The V gene lost 0 bases and the J gene lost 7 bases, with 10 bases spanning the gap. This CDR3 has 14 amino acids. This CDR3 reads CASSYSQSSQPQHF. The DNA for the CDR3 is TGTGCCAGCAGTTACTCTCAGTCGTCCCAGCCCCAGCATTTT.

This clone was seen once. V and J are TRBV30 and TRBJ2-1, with D hard to call. V lost 2 bases to trimming and J lost 4 bases, with 9 bases between them. CDR1 GTSNPN and CDR2 SVGIG come from the germline V gene (reference sequence). CDR3 length: 13 amino acids. CDR3 nucleotide sequence: TGTGCCTGGAGTCCCGCTGTTTACAATGAGCAGTTCTTC. It encodes CAWSPAVYNEQFF.

V and J are TRBV7-9 and TRBJ2-1, with D possibly matching TRBD1 (6 bases). Trimming pared 5 bases from V and 8 bases from J, leaving 16 bases between. CDR1 SEHNR and CDR2 FQNEAQ come from the germline V gene (reference sequence). This CDR3 region has 14 residues. CDR3 nucleotides: TGTGCCAGCAGCAACAGGGATTACCTGGATGAGCAGTTCTTC. Its translation: CASSNRDYLDEQFF.

This clone was found once. The J gene is TRBJ2-7, the V gene TRBV6-5; TRBD1 is a possible D gene (5 bases). The CDR3 runs 15 residues. Trimming stripped 0 bases from V and 1 base from J, with 10 bases between. CDR1 MNHEY and CDR2 SVGAGI come from the germline V gene. The CDR3 DNA reads TGTGCCAGCAGTTACTCGAGGCGACAGTCCTACGAGCAGTACTTC. This codes for CASSYSRRQSYEQYF.

This clone was counted between two and nine times. The genes are TRBV4-1 and TRBJ2-7; D remains unclear. V was trimmed by 4 bases and J by 0 bases, leaving 16 bases between them. Germline V lookup: CDR1 MGHRA, CDR2 YSYEKL. There are 16 residues in the CDR3. CDR3 protein: CASSRGMGSSSYEQYF. CDR3 coding DNA: TGCGCCAGCAGCCGAGGCATGGGTTCATCCTCCTACGAGCAGTACTTC.

This clone was detected only once. A single base is all that separates this from a far larger clone, so a read error is likely. This chain links TRBV7-3 with TRBJ1-3; TRBD1 agrees at 9 bases. Per the germline V gene, CDR1 is SGHTA and CDR2 is FQGTGA. The CDR3 covers 15 residues. CDR3 coding DNA: TGTGTCAGCAGCGGGACAGGGACCTCTGGAAACACCATATATTTT. Its translation: CVSSGTGTSGNTIYF.

This clone was detected a few times. The rearrangement joins TRBV28 to TRBJ2-5; 11 nucleotides line up with TRBD1. The J call is in doubt because the DNA end fits TRBJ2-7 better. Per germline, CDR1 MDHEN and CDR2 SYDVKM. The CDR3 is made up of 15 amino acids. CDR3: CASGQGAFHPYEQYF. CDR3 in DNA: TGTGCCAGCGGACAGGGGGCTTTCCACCCCTACGAGCAGTACTTC.

CDR3 residues: CASSHSVAPQETQYF. CDR3 nucleotide sequence: TGCGCCAGCAGCCACTCGGTGGCCCCACAAGAGACCCAGTACTTC. The V and J genes are TRBV4-3 and TRBJ2-5; no definite D call. Trimming left V 3 bases short and J 2 bases short, with 13 bases between. CDR1 and CDR2 (germline): LGHNA, YSLEER. This CDR3 is built from 15 residues.

The chain joins TRBV4-3 to TRBJ2-2; TRBD2 might be the D (5 bases). Germline V gives CDR1 LGHNA, CDR2 YSLEER. The CDR3 loop spans 14 amino acids. Trimming stripped 5 bases from V and 3 bases from J, with 10 bases between. The CDR3 here is CASSSGEDTGELFF. The CDR3 bases are TGCGCCAGCAGCAGCGGCGAGGACACCGGGGAGCTGTTTTTT.

On this clone itself: One base separates it from a far larger clone, so it is likely a read error. The chain employs TRBV30 and TRBJ1-5; maybe TRBD1 (5 bases). CDR1 is GTSNPN and CDR2 is SVGIG in the germline V gene (reference sequence). V lost 2 bases and J lost 5, with 13 bases in between. The CDR3 spans 14 residues. This chain's CDR3 is CAWSNGAGDQPQHF. The CDR3 nucleotides are TGTGCCTGGAGTAACGGGGCGGGAGATCAGCCCCAGCATTTT.

The gene calls are TRBV29-1 and TRBJ1-1; D uncertain. The ends were cut back, 0 bases at V and 0 bases at J, with 2 bases in the middle. The CDR3 has 12 residues. The germline V gene encodes CDR1 SQVTM and CDR2 ANQGSEA. DNA for the CDR3: TGCAGCGTTGAAGAGATGAACACTGAAGCTTTCTTT. Its translation is CSVEEMNTEAFF. Together with reference TRBV29-1 and TRBJ1-1, the CDR3 gives the full variable domain: SAVISQKPSRDICQRGTSLTIQCQVDSQVTMMFWYRQQPGQSLTLIATANQGSEATYESGFVIDKFPISRPNLTFSTLTVSNMSPEDSSIYLCSVEEMNTEAFFGQGTRLTVV.

To note about this clone: A read error is likely here: a far larger clone is one base away. V usage is TRBV6-9 and J usage is TRBJ2-1; the D call may be TRBD1 or TRBD2 (5 bases each). Germline CDR1 MNHGY, CDR2 SVAAGI. Trimming stripped 6 bases from V and 5 bases from J, with 17 bases between. This CDR3 is built from 15 residues. Written as DNA, the CDR3 is TGTGCCAGCAGCCCCGGGGCTAGCTCGAACAATGAGCAGTTCTTC. Translating it yields CASSPGASSNNEQFF.